This paragraph covers one T cell receptor beta chain sequence. The antigen is undetermined. Since all of the isolated RNA was reverse transcribed, expressed TCRB transcripts were what got sequenced. TCRdb's table, derived via immunoSEQ multiplex PCR, lists solely in-frame clones and lacks some. Here the sample spans hundreds of thousands of clones, around 15% being singletons. In all sorted populations, purity surpassed 95%. This sample was taken from a study of beta chain features in type 1 diabetes. Study-wide results and caveats: The study found moderately but significantly shorter TCRB CDR3s in all four CD4+ subsets of Type 1 diabetes patients.

This receptor was identified in a man younger than 35 with type 1 diabetes. Source material: naive CD4+ T cells from blood.

The CDR3: CASSRSRAYGYTF. The CDR3 nucleotides are TGTGCCAGTAGTCGGTCCAGGGCCTATGGCTACACCTTC. J is TRBJ1-2 and V is TRBV19, with a possible D match to TRBD1 (5 bases). The V gene lost 5 bases and the J gene lost 4 bases, with 11 bases spanning the gap. Per germline, CDR1 LNHDA and CDR2 SQIVND (reference sequence). This CDR3 has 13 amino acids.